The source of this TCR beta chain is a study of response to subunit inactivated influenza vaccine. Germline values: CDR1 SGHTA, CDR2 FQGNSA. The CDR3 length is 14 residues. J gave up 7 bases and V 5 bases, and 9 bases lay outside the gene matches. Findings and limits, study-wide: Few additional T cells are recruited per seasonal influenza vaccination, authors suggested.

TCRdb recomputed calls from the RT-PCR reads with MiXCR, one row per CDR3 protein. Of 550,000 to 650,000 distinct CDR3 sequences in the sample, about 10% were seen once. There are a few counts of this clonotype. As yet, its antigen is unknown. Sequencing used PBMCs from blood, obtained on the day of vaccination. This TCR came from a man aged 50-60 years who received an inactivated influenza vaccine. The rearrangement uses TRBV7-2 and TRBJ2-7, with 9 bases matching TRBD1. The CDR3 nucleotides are TGTGCCAGCAGCCCGACAGGGGGATACTCTGAGCAGTACTTC. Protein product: CASSPTGGYSEQYF. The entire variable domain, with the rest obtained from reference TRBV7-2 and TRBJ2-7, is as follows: GAGVSQSPSNKVTEKGKDVELRCDPISGHTALYWYRQSLGQGLEFLIYFQGNSAPDKSGLPSDRFSAERTGGSVSTLTIQRTQQEDSAVYLCASSPTGGYSEQYFGPGTRLTVT.